This T cell receptor (beta chain) was sequenced for a study of shared clonotypes between healthy human individuals. Points from the study as a whole: How much donors shared clonotypes was expected to be affected by sequencing depth.

In the case of this clone: No antigen is known for it. A far larger clone is off by one base, so a read error is likely. The same CDR3 also results from other DNA sequences found in this sample.

Recent acute infections and vaccinations were absent in the healthy HIV-negative adult donors. All donors were Caucasian adults living in Nashville, Tennessee. Germline V gene data show CDR1 as SEHNR and CDR2 as FQNEAQ (reference sequence). The CDR3 is 11 residues long. In the authors' workflow: Filtering was not the same, since immunoSEQ gave junction-only sequences without quality scores. The table came from immunoSEQ multiplex PCR; TCRdb's copy has only in-frame clones and leaves some out. The DNA was the basis for D and trimming; V, J and clone size are from that table. The sample lists about 490,000 clones, around 85% occurring once.

This chain joins TRBV7-9 and TRBJ1-1; no clear D gene. The TCR sequence derives from a woman aged 40 to 50 in good health. Some clones in this sample may be carry-over from other donors' samples. Sequencing was carried out using PBMCs. The CDR3 DNA reads TGTGCCAGCAGCTTAGAGACTGAAGCATTCTTT. Amino acids: CASSLETEAFF.